Described below is a single T cell receptor beta chain sequence and its context. This clone appeared a few times. No cognate antigen has been identified for it. It has no much larger one-base neighbor in the sample; base qualities were not kept. This entry is derived from a study of beta chain features in type 1 diabetes (dated by TCRdb to between 2017 and 2018). Concerning the study at large: No differences in mean age, gender distribution, total cell number or subset yield were found between patients and healthy donors. Regulatory and stem cell-like memory subsets were obtained from only 8 patients and roughly eight healthy donors, while naive and central memory subsets were obtained from all 30 or so donors. A total of around 110,000,000 sorted cells were examined across all samples, and RNA yield correlated strongly with the number of cells per subset. The study compared the TCRB repertoires of sorted circulating CD4+ T cell subsets in recently diagnosed type 1 diabetes patients with those in matched healthy donors. Summary of the overall study and its limitations: Patients with type 1 diabetes made fewer insertions and deleted more nucleotides at VDJ recombination sites, implying thymic rearrangement abnormalities. PCR may preferentially amplify shorter templates, but because patient and control samples were amplified and corrected together, any resulting skew would affect both groups equally. HLA sub-analyses involved small numbers of individuals, so any influence of HLA type on TCRB rearrangement remained unresolved. Type 1 diabetes patients showed a moderate but significant shortening of TCRB CDR3 length in all four CD4+ subsets. Naive, central memory and regulatory TCRB repertoires appeared to be more similar among patients than among healthy donors. Because cDNA rather than genomic DNA was sequenced, highly expressing activated cells could have been over-represented, although no difference in activation and CD3 levels was found between groups.

A single peripheral blood draw of around 100 mL on average was collected from each donor into heparinised tubes. Using a panel that included CD45RO, CCR7, CD25, CD127, CD95 and CD27, naive, central memory, regulatory and stem cell-like memory CD4+ T cells were sorted on a BD FACSAria II. Every sorted population had a purity above 95%. Right away, PBMCs were isolated by Lymphoprep density gradient centrifugation and were stained directly, with no culture step. So that batch effects would be minimized, each experiment stained and sorted samples in pairs, pairing one healthy donor with one patient. V is reduced by 0 bases and J by 6 bases, leaving a spacing of 8 bases between them. Measured from the cysteine to the phenylalanine, the CDR3 is 13 residues long. Only the CDR3 part of the read is kept: 39 bases, read in frame from the first base. CDR1 is given as SGDLS and CDR2 as YYNGEE, both from the germline V gene.

The High Capacity cDNA Reverse Transcription Kit was used to reverse transcribe all of the isolated RNA, meaning that expressed TCRB transcripts were what got sequenced. Naive, central memory and regulatory T cell samples underwent deep immunoSEQ sequencing, averaging about 3.57 million total reads per sample. Sorted cells were lysed in RLT buffer and RNA was extracted with DNase-treated RNeasy Micro or Mini kits, depending on cell number. Each cell subset was processed separately to prevent cross-contamination, with patient and healthy donor samples processed together. TCRB sequences were amplified from cDNA with the immunoSEQ multiplex PCR, producing 87-bp fragments spanning the CDR3 region. Sequencing of the amplicons was done on the Illumina HiSeq platform. The authors' analysis ran thus. PCR bias was corrected computationally using synthetic template baselines, and reads within Hamming distance 2 were collapsed, with unmergeable singletons discarded. Reads were aligned against IMGT to assign V, D and J genes, CDR3 length and insertions or deletions at six rearrangement sites. Within each subset, clonotype counts were normalized to the number of sorted cells before true diversity and Gini coefficients were calculated with the tcR R package. The overlap coefficient, calculated on TCRB nucleotide sequences, was used to measure repertoire sharing. Out-of-frame TCRB sequences from naive cells were analyzed to stand in for the pre-selection repertoire. This is the immuneACCESS table as TCRdb keeps it, with only in-frame sequences that have V and J called. A part of the clones is gone; compared with another copy, unresolved V genes explain less than half, and the rest is unexplained. D and trimming come from the DNA, and the V and J calls and clone size come from that table. The sample table lists roughly 700,000 clones, 10% to 15% of them with a count of one. The top ten constitute approximately 0.022% of the sample.

The receptor comes from a man aged 18 to 30 with type 1 diabetes. This chain is built from TRBV9 and TRBJ2-3; confidence is insufficient to name the D gene. The specimen was naive CD4+ T cells from blood. In the paper's terms, the cell subset or site label means: true naive CD4+ T cells. The DNA reads TGTGCCAGCAGCGTAGCCCTTGAGGATACGCAGTATTTT. Its protein is CASSVALEDTQYF.